The following is a T cell receptor beta chain sequence with its context. Germline V CDR1 and CDR2: SNHLY, FYNNEI. With 6 bases clipped from V and 2 bases from J, the junction kept 16 bases outside the gene matches. This CDR3 contains 18 residues. As handled by the study authors: Nucleated cell number was recorded as an estimate derived from reference gene primer amplification. The table came from immunoSEQ multiplex PCR; TCRdb's copy has only in-frame clones and leaves some out. V and J calls and clone size are copied from that table; D and trimming were computed from the DNA. The sample contains roughly 180,000 clones, about four fifths of which appear only once. This specimen comes from a study of blood T cell repertoires in COVID-19. Whole-study context: The United States, Italy and Spain were the sources of the acute and convalescent COVID-19 samples. The cDNA or gDNA used as material had been derived from T cells, B-cell-depleted T cells, or PBMCs.

The sequencing sample was made of peripheral blood. The origin of this receptor is a human donor in a cohort sampled during active COVID-19. The chain links TRBV2 to TRBJ2-5; TRBD2 matches at 9 bases. The CDR3 coding sequence is TGTGCCAGCAGGCCGGGACTAGCTTCGTTCGGGGTTCAAGAGACCCAGTACTTC. It translates to CASRPGLASFGVQETQYF.